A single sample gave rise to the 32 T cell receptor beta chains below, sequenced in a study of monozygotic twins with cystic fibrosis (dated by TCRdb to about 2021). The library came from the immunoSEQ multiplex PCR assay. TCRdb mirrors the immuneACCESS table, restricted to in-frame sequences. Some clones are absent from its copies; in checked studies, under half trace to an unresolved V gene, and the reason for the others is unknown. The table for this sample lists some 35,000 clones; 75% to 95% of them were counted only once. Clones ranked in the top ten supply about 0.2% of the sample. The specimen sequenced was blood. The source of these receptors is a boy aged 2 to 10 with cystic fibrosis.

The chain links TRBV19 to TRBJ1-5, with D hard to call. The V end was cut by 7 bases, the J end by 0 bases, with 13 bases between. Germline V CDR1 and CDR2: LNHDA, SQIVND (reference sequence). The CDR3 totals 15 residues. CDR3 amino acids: CASMMESDSNQPQHF. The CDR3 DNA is TGTGCCAGTATGATGGAGTCCGATAGCAATCAGCCCCAGCATTTT.

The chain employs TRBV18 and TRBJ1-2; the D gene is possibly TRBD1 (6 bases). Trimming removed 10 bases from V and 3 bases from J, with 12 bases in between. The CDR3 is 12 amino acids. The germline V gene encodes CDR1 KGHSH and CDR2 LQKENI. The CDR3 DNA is TGTGCCACCAGGGGTCCAGACTATGGCTACACCTTC. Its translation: CATRGPDYGYTF. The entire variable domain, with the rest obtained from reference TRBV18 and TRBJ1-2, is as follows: NAGVMQNPRHLVRRRGQEARLRCSPMKGHSHVYWYRQLPEEGLKFMVYLQKENIIDESGMPKERFSAEFPKEGPSILRIQQVVRGDSAAYFCATRGPDYGYTFGSGTRLTVV.

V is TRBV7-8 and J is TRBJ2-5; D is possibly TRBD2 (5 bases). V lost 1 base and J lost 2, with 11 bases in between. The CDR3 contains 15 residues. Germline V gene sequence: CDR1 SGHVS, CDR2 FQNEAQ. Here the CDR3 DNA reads TGTGCCAGCAGCTTAGTGGAGACTACGCAAGAGACCCAGTACTTC. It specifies CASSLVETTQETQYF.

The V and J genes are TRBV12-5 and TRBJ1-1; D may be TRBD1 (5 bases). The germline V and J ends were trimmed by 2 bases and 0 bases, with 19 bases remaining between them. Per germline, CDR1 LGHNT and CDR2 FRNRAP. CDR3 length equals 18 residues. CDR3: CASGLFRGFTDLNTEAFF. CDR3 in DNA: TGTGCTAGTGGTTTGTTCCGGGGGTTCACTGACTTGAACACTGAAGCTTTCTTT.

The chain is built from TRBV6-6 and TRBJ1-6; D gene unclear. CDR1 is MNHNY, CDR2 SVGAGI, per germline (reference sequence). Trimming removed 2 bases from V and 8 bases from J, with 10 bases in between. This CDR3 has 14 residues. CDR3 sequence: CASSYPGSHSPLHF. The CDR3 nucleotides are TGTGCCAGCAGTTACCCGGGATCACATTCACCCCTCCACTTT.

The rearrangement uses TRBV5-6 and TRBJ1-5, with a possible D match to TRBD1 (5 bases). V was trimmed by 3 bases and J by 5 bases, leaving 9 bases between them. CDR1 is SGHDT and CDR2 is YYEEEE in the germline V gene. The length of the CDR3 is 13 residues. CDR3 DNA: TGTGCCAGCAGCTCTCAGGGAGATCAGCCCCAGCATTTT. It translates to CASSSQGDQPQHF.

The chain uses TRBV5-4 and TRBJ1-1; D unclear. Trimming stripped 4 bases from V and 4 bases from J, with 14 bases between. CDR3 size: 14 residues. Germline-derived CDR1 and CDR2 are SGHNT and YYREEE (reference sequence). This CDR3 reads CASSHGEKGTEAFF. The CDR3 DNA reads TGTGCCAGCAGCCATGGGGAGAAAGGCACTGAAGCTTTCTTT.

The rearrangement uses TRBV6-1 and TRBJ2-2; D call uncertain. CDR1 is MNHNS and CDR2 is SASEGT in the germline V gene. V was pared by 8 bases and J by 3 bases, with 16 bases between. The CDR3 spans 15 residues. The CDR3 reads CASHPLEIDTGELFF. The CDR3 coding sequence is TGTGCCAGCCACCCCCTAGAGATAGACACCGGGGAGCTGTTTTTT.

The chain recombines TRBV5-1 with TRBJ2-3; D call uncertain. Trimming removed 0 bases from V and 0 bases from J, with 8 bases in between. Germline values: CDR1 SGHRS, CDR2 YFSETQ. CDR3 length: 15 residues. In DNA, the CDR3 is TGCGCCAGCAGCTTGGGTGGGTATAGCACAGATACGCAGTATTTT. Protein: CASSLGGYSTDTQYF.

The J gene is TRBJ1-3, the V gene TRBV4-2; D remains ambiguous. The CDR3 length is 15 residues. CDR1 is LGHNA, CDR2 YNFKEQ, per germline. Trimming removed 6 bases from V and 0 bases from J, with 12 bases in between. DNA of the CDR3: TGTGCCAGCAGACCTCAGGTTAACTCTGGAAACACCATATATTTT. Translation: CASRPQVNSGNTIYF.

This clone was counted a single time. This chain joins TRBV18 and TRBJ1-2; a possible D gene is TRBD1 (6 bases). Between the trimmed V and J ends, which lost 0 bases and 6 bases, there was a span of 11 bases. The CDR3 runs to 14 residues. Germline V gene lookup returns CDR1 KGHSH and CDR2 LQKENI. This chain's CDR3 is CASSPPGGANGYTF. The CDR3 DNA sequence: TGTGCCAGCTCACCACCTGGGGGCGCGAATGGCTACACCTTC.

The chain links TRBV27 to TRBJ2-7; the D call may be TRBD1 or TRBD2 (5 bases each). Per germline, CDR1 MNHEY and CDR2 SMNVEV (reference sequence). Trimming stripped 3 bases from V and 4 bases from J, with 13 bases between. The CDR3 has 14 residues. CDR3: CASSFGTGSYEQYF. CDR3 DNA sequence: TGTGCCAGCAGTTTCGGGACGGGCAGTTACGAGCAGTACTTC.

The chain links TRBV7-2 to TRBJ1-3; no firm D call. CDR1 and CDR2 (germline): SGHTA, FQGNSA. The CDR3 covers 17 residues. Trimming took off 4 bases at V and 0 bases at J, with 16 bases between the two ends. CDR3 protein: CASSWSSTLNSGNTIYF. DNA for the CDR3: TGTGCCAGCAGCTGGAGCAGCACTTTGAACTCTGGAAACACCATATATTTT.

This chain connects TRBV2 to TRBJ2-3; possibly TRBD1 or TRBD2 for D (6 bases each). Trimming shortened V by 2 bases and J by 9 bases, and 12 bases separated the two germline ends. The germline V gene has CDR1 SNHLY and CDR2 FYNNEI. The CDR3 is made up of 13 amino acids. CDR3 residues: CASSERGTQTQYF. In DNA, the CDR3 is TGTGCCAGCAGTGAACGCGGGACACAGACGCAGTATTTT.

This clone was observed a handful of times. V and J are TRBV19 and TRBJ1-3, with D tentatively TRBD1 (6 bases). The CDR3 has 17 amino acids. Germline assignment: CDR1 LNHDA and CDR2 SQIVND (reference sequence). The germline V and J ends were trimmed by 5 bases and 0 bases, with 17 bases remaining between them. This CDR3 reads CASSSPSGHFSGNTIYF. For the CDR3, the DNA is TGTGCCAGTAGTTCCCCCTCGGGACATTTCTCTGGAAACACCATATATTTT.

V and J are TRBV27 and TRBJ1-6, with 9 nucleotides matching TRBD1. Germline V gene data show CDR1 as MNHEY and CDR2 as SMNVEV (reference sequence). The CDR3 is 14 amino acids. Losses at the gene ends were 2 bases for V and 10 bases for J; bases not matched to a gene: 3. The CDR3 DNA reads TGTGCCAGCAGTTTAGGGACAGGGACCTCACCCCTCCACTTT. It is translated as CASSLGTGTSPLHF.

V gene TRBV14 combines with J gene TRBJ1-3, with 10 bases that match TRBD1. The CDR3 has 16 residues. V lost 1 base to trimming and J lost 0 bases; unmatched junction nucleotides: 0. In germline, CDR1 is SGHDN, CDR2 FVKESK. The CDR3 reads CASSQGDRGSGNTIYF. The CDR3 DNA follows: TGTGCCAGCAGCCAAGGGGACAGGGGCTCTGGAAACACCATATATTTT.

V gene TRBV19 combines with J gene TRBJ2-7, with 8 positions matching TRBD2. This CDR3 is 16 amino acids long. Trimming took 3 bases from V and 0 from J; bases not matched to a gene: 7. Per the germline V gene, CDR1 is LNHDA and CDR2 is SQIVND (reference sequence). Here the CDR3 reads CASSIGGGQSSYEQYF. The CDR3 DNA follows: TGTGCCAGTAGTATTGGCGGGGGGCAAAGCTCCTACGAGCAGTACTTC.

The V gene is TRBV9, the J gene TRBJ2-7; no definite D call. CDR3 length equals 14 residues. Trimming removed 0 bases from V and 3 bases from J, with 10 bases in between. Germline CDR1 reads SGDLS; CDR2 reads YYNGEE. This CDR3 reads CASSVAGPIYEQYF. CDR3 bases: TGTGCCAGCAGCGTAGCCGGACCGATCTACGAGCAGTACTTC.

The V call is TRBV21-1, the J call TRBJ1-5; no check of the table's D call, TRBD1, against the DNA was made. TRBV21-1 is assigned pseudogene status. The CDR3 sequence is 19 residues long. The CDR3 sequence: CASSKALNGQGGCNQPQHF. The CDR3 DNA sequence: TGTGCCAGCAGCAAAGCGCTAAACGGACAGGGAGGTTGCAATCAGCCCCAGCATTTT.

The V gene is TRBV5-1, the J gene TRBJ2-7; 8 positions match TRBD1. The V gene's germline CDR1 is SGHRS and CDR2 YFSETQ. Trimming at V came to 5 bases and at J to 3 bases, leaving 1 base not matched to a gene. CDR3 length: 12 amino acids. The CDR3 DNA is TGCGCCAGCAGGGACAGGGACTACGAGCAGTACTTC. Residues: CASRDRDYEQYF.

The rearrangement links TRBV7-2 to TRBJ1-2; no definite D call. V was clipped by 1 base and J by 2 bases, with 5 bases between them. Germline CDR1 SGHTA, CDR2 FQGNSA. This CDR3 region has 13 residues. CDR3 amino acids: CASSLVGNYGYTF. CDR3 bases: TGTGCCAGCAGCTTAGTGGGGAACTATGGCTACACCTTC.

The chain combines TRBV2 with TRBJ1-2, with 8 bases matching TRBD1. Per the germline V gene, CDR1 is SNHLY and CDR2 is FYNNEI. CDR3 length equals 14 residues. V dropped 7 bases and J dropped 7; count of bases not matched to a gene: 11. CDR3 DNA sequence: TGTGCCAGCAATCGACAGGGGTCTTTTGCTGGCTACACCTTC. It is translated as CASNRQGSFAGYTF.

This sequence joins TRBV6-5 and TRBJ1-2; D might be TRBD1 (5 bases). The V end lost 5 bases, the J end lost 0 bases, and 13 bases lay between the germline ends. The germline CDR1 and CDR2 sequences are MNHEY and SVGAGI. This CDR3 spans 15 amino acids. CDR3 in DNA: TGTGCCAGCAGTCGAGACAGTCTAGCTAACTATGGCTACACCTTC. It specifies CASSRDSLANYGYTF.

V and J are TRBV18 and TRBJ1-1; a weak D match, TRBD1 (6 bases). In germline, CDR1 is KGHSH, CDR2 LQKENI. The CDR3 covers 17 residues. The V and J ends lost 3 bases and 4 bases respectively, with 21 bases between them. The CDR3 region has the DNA TGTGCCAGCTCACCGATCGAAGAGGGCGCGGGGGCCACTGAAGCTTTCTTT. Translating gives CASSPIEEGAGATEAFF. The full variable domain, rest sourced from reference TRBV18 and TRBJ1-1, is NAGVMQNPRHLVRRRGQEARLRCSPMKGHSHVYWYRQLPEEGLKFMVYLQKENIIDESGMPKERFSAEFPKEGPSILRIQQVVRGDSAAYFCASSPIEEGAGATEAFFGQGTRLTVV.

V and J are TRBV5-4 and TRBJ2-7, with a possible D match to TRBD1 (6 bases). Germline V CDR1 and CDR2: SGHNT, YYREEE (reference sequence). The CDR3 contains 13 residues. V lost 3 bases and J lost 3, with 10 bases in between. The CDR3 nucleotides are TGTGCCAGCAGCTCGTACAGGGACTACGAGCAGTACTTC. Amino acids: CASSSYRDYEQYF.

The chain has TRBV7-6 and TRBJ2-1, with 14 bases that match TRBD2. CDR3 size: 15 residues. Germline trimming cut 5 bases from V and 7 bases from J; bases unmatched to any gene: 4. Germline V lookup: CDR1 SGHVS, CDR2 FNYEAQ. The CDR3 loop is CASSGLAGGGNEQFF. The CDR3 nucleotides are TGTGCCAGCAGCGGACTAGCGGGGGGTGGGAATGAGCAGTTCTTC.

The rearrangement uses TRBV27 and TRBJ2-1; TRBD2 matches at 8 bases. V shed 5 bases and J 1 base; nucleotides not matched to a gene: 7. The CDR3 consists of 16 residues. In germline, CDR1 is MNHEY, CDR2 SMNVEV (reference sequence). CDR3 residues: CASSTPGGGSYNEQFF. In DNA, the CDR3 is TGTGCCAGCAGTACCCCGGGGGGGGGATCCTACAATGAGCAGTTCTTC.

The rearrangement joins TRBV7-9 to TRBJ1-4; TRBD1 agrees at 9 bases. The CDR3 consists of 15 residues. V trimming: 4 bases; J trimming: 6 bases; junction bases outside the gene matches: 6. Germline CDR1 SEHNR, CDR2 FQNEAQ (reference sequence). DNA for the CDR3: TGTGCCAGCAGCTCGGGACAGGGAGTGGATGAAAAACTGTTTTTT. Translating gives CASSSGQGVDEKLFF.

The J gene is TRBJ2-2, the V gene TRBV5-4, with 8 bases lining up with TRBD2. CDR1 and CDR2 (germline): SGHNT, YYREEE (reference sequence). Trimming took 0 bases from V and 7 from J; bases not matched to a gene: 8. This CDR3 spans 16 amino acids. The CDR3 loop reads CASSLVAGGGGGELFF. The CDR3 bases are TGTGCCAGCAGCTTGGTTGCGGGGGGCGGTGGCGGGGAGCTGTTTTTT.

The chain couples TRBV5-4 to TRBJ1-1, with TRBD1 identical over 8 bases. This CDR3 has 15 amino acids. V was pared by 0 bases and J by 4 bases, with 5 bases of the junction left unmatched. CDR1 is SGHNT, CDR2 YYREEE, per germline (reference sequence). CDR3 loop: CASSLGRGQGTEAFF. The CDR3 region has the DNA TGTGCCAGCAGCTTGGGCAGGGGGCAGGGCACTGAAGCTTTCTTT.

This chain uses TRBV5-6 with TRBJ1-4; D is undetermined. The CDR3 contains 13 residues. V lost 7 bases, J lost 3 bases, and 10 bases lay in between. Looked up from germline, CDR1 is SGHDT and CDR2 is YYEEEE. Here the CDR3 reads CASAAGANEKLFF. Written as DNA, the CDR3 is TGTGCCAGCGCGGCCGGGGCTAATGAAAAACTGTTTTTT.